A selection of T cell receptor beta chains follows, all from one sample in a study of T-cell reconstitution after alpha-beta-depleted transplantation in children. A single record per CDR3 protein comes from TCRdb applying MiXCR to the PCR reads. The sample lists about 540,000 distinct CDR3 sequences, approximately 16% occurring once. The sequences come from PBMCs from the stem cell graft donor, collected from the stem cell graft. Receptors were obtained from a human donor who donated a stem cell graft to a child with acute lymphoblastic leukemia. Both conserved end residues are part of each CDR3. The D gene is left open where the match is weak. Where a row states a size, it is once, few, many or the class of an expanded clone; other rows omit it.

j_call v_call clone_size d_call cdr3_nt cdr3_aa
TRBJ2-7 TRBV4-1 - TRBD2 TGCGCCAGCAGCCAGGCCTTAGCGGGAGCGAACTACGAGCAGTACTTC CASSQALAGANYEQYF
TRBJ2-3 TRBV5-1 - TRBD2 TGCGCCAGCAGCATCGGACTAGCGGGAAGGGCAGATACGCAGTATTTT CASSIGLAGRADTQYF
TRBJ2-7 TRBV29-1 few TRBD1 TGCAGCGTTGTCGGGACAGGGGTGTCCTACGAGCAGTACTTC CSVVGTGVSYEQYF
TRBJ2-7 TRBV11-2 few TRBD1 TGTGCCAGCAGCACTTCCGGGACAGGGTCCGAGCAGTACTTC CASSTSGTGSEQYF
TRBJ2-1 TRBV12-3/TRBV12-4 - TRBD2 TGTGCCAGCAGTTTTCCGACTAGCGGATACAATGAGCAGTTCTTC CASSFPTSGYNEQFF
TRBJ2-5 TRBV12-3/TRBV12-4 few - TGTGCCAGCAGCCCAGGGTTGTATCAAGAGACCCAGTACTTC CASSPGLYQETQYF
TRBJ2-7 TRBV20-1 few - TGCAGTGCTAGTATCCCAGGGTACTCCGAGCAGTACTTC CSASIPGYSEQYF
TRBJ2-3 TRBV20-1 - TRBD2 TGCAGTGCACCCGGGGCTAGCGGGACCACAGATACGCAGTATTTT CSAPGASGTTDTQYF
TRBJ1-5 TRBV7-9 few - TGTGCCAGCAGCCGTGGGCCGGGTAGCAATCAGCCCCAGCATTTT CASSRGPGSNQPQHF
TRBJ1-3 TRBV4-1 - - TGCGCCAGCAGCACTTTCGGGTCGGCGAACTCTGGAAACACCATATATTTT CASSTFGSANSGNTIYF
TRBJ2-7 TRBV20-1 - TRBD1 TGCAGTGCTAGAGCGGACAGGGAGGTCTACGAGCAGTACTTC CSARADREVYEQYF
TRBJ2-1 TRBV29-1 - TRBD2 TGCAGCGTCCTGAGCGGGAGCAATGTCAATGAGCAGTTCTTC CSVLSGSNVNEQFF
TRBJ1-1 TRBV20-1 - - TGCAGTGCTAGTAACGCTGAAGCTTTCTTT CSASNAEAFF